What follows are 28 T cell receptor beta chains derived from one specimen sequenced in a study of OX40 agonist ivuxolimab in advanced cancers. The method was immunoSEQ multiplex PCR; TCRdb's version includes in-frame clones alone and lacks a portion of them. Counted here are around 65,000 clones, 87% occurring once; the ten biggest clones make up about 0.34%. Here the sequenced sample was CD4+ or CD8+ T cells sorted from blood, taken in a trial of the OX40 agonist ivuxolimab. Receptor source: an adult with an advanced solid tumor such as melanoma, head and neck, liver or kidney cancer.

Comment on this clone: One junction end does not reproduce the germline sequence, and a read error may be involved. The chain's CDR3 is CTSRPGTGGSYEQYF. Written as DNA, the CDR3 is TGTACCAGCAGGCCCGGGACAGGGGGTTCCTACGAGCAGTACTTC. This chain connects TRBV5-4 to TRBJ2-7; 11 bases are a match to TRBD1. The CDR3 extends over 15 amino acids. Germline CDR1 reads SGHNT; CDR2 reads YYREEE (reference sequence). Full variable domain (outside the CDR3, taken from reference TRBV5-4 and TRBJ2-7): ETGVTQSPTHLIKTRGQQVTLRCSSQSGHNTVSWYQQALGQGPQFIFQYYREEENGRGNFPPRFSGLQFPNYSSELNVNALELDDSALYLCTSRPGTGGSYEQYFGPGTRLTVT.

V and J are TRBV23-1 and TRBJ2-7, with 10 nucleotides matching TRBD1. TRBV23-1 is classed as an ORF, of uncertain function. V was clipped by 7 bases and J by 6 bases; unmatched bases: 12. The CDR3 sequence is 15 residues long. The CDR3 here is CASTQHRDRGCEQYF. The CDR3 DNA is TGCGCCAGCACCCAGCACCGGGACAGGGGTTGCGAGCAGTACTTC.

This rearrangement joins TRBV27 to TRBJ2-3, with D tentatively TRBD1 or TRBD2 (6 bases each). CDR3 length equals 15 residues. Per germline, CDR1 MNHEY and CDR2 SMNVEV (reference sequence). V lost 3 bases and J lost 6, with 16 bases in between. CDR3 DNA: TGTGCCAGCAGTTTTGGTAGTGGGGGGCTTGATACGCAGTATTTT. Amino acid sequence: CASSFGSGGLDTQYF.

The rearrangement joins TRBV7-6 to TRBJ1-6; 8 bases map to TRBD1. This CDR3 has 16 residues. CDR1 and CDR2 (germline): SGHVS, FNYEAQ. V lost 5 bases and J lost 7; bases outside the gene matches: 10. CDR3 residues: CASSGVGDRGNSPLHF. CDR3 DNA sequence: TGTGCCAGCAGCGGAGTTGGAGACAGGGGAAATTCACCCCTCCACTTT.

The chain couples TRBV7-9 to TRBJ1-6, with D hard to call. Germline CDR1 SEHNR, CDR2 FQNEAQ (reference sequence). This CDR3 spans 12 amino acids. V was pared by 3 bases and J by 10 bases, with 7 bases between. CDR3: CASSLVLSPLHF. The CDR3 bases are TGTGCCAGCAGCTTGGTTCTCTCACCCCTCCACTTT.

In DNA, the CDR3 is TGTGCCAGCAGCCCGGGACACACTAATTCACCCCTCCACTTT. Amino acid sequence: CASSPGHTNSPLHF. The chain uses TRBV5-6 and TRBJ1-6, with D tentatively TRBD1 (6 bases). This CDR3 comprises 14 residues. CDR1 and CDR2 from the germline V gene are SGHDT and YYEEEE. The germline V and J ends were trimmed by 4 bases and 6 bases, with 11 bases remaining between them.

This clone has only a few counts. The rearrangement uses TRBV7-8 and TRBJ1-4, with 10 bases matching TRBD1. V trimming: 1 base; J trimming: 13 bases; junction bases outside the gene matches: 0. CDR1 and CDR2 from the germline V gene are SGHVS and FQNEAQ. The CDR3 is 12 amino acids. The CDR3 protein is CASSLGDRGLFF. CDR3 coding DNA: TGTGCCAGCAGCTTAGGGGACAGGGGACTGTTTTTT.

CDR3 in DNA: TGTGCCAGCAGCAAACGGACTACCAGGGCCTACGAGCAGTACTTC. Encoded protein: CASSKRTTRAYEQYF. V is TRBV21-1 and J is TRBJ2-7; no check of the table's D call, TRBD2, against the DNA was made. TRBV21-1 is deemed a pseudogene. The CDR3 has 15 residues.

The CDR3 protein is CASSLDPGNQETQYF. The CDR3 DNA reads TGTGCCAGCAGCTTAGATCCAGGGAACCAAGAGACCCAGTACTTC. This chain uses TRBV11-2 with TRBJ2-5, with D perhaps matching TRBD1 (5 bases). The CDR3 sequence is 15 residues long. Trimming pared 0 bases from V and 0 bases from J, leaving 8 bases between. Germline V lookup: CDR1 SGHAT, CDR2 FQNNGV.

CDR3 loop: CASSLGQGTAKAFF. In DNA, the CDR3 is TGTGCCAGCAGCCTCGGACAGGGCACGGCCAAAGCTTTCTTT. The V gene is TRBV5-8, the J gene TRBJ1-1; 8 nucleotides line up with TRBD1. There are 14 residues in the CDR3. The V and J ends lost 4 bases and 9 bases, in that order; junction bases with no gene match: 11. CDR1 and CDR2 from the germline V gene are SGHTS and YDEGEE.

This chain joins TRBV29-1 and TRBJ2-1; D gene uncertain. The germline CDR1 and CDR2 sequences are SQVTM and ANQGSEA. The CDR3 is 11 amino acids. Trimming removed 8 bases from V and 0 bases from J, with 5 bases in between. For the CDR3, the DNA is TGCAGCTTTGGCTCCTACAATGAGCAGTTCTTC. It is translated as CSFGSYNEQFF.

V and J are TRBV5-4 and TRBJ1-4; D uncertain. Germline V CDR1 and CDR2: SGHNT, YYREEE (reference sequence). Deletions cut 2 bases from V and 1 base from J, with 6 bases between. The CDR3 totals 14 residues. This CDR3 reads CASSLSGTNEKLFF. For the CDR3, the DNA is TGTGCCAGCAGCTTATCGGGAACTAATGAAAAACTGTTTTTT.

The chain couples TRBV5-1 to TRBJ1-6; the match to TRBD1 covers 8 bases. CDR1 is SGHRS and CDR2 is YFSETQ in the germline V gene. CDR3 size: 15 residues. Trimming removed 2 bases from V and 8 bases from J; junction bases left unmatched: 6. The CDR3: CASSFRQGRDSPLHF. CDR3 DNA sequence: TGCGCCAGCAGCTTTCGACAGGGGCGGGATTCACCCCTCCACTTT.

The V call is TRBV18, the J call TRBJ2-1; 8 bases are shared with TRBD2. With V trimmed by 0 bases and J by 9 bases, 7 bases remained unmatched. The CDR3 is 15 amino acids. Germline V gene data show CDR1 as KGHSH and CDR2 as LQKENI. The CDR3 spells CASSPPGTRGGEQFF. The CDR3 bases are TGTGCCAGCTCACCACCTGGGACTAGAGGTGGTGAGCAGTTCTTC.

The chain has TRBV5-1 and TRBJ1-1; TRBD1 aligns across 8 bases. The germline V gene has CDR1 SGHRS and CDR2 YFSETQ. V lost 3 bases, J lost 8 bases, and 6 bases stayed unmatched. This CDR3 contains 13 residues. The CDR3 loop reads CASSSDRGVEAFF. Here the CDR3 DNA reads TGCGCCAGCAGCTCAGACAGGGGAGTAGAAGCTTTCTTT. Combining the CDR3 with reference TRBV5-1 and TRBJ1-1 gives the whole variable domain KAGVTQTPRYLIKTRGQQVTLSCSPISGHRSVSWYQQTPGQGLQFLFEYFSETQRNKGNFPGRFSGRQFSNSRSEMNVSTLELGDSALYLCASSSDRGVEAFFGQGTRLTVV.

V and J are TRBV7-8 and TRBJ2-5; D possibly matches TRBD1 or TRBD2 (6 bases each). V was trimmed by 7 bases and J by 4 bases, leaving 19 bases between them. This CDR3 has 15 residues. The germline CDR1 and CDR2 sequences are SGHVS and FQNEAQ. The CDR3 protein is CASNLRGARRETQYF. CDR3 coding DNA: TGTGCCAGCAACCTAAGGGGGGCCCGCCGAGAGACCCAGTACTTC.

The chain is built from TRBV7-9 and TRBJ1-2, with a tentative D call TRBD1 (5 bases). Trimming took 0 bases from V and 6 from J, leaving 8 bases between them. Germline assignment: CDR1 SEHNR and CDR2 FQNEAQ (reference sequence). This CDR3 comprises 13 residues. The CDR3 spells CASSLAQGHGYTF. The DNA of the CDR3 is TGTGCCAGCAGCTTAGCGCAGGGACATGGCTACACCTTC.

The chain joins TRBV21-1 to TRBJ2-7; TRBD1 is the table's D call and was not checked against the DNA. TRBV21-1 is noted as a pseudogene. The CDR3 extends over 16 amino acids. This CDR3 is CASSKTEQATSYEQYF. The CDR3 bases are TGTGCCAGCAGCAAGACTGAACAGGCCACATCCTACGAGCAGTACTTC.

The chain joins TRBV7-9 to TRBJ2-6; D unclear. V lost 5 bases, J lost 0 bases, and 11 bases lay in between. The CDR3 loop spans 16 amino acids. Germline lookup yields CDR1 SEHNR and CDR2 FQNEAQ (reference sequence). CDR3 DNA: TGTGCCAGCAGCCGGGCTTCCACCTCTGGGGCCAACGTCCTGACTTTC. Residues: CASSRASTSGANVLTF.

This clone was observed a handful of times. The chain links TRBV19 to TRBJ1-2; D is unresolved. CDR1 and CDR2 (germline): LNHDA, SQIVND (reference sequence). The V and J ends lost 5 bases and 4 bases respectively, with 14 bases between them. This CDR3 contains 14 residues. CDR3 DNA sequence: TGTGCCAGTAGTTTGGCTGGGCAGAGCTATGGCTACACCTTC. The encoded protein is CASSLAGQSYGYTF.

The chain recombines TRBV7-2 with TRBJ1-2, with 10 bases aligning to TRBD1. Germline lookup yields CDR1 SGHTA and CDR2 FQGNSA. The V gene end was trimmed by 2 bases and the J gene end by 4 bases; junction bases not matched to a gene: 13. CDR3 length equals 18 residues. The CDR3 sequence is CASSLFGDRGSFFYGYTF. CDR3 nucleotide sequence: TGTGCCAGCAGCTTATTCGGGGACAGGGGATCCTTTTTCTATGGCTACACCTTC.

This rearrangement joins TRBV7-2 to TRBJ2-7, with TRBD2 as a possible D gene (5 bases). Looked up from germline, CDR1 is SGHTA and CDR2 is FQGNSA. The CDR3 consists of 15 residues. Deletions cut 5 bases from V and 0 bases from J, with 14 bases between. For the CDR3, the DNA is TGTGCCAGCAGCCCCACTCGACTAAGCTCCTACGAGCAGTACTTC. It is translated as CASSPTRLSSYEQYF.

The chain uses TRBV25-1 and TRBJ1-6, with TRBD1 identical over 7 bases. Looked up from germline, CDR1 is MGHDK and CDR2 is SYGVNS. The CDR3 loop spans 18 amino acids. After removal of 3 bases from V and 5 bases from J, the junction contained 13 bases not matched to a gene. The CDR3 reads CASSELRGAGGNNSPLHF. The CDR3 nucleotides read TGTGCCAGCAGTGAGCTGCGCGGGGCAGGGGGGAATAATTCACCCCTCCACTTT.

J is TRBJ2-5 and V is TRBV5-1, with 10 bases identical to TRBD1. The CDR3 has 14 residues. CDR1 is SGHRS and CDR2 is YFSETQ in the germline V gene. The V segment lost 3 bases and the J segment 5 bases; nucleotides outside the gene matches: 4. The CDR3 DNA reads TGCGCCAGCAGCTCGGACAGGGGGTCGGAGACCCAGTACTTC. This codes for CASSSDRGSETQYF.

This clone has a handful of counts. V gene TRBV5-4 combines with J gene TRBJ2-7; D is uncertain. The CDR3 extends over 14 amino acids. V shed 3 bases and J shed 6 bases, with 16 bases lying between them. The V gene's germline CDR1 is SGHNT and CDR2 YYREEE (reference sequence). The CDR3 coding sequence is TGTGCCAGCAGCTCGCTGCGGCTACCGGGCGAGCAGTACTTC. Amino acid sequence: CASSSLRLPGEQYF.

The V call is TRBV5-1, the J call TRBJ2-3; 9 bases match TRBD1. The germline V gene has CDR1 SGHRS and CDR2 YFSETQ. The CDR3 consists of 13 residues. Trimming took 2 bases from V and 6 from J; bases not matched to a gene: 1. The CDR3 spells CASSLQGADTQYF. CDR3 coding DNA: TGCGCCAGCAGCTTACAGGGGGCGGATACGCAGTATTTT.

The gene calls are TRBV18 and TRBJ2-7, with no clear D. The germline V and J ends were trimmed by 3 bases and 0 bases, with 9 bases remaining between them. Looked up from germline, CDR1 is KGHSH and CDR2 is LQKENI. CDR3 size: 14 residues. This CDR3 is CASSPRTDSYEQYF. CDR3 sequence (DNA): TGTGCCAGCTCACCGAGGACGGACTCCTACGAGCAGTACTTC.

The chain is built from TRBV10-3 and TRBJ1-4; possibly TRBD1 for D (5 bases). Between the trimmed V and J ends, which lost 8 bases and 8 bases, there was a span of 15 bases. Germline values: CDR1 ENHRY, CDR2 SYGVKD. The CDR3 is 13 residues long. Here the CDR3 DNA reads TGTGCCATCTCGGGGGAGTTGAGAGAAAAACTGTTTTTT. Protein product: CAISGELREKLFF.